This T cell receptor (beta chain) comes out of a study of cytomegalovirus exposure and HLA in healthy donors. The donors (healthy individuals) were bone marrow donors. 13 Jbeta primers and 60 Vbeta primers were used for the PCR. Sequenced by immunoSEQ multiplex PCR; TCRdb stores in-frame clones only, minus some. This table has around 130,000 clones, around 85% appearing once. The CDR3 covers 13 residues. Per germline, CDR1 MNHEY and CDR2 SVGAGI. V lost 5 bases and J 5 bases, leaving 12 bases between the germline ends. The sequencing input was PBMCs. This rearrangement joins TRBV6-5 to TRBJ2-5; D remains ambiguous. This sequence was found in a boy between 10 and 17 years old in good health and CMV-seronegative. The CDR3 protein is CASSTPRVETQYF. The CDR3 DNA reads TGTGCCAGCAGTACTCCTAGAGTGGAGACCCAGTACTTC.